These 30 T cell receptor beta chains share one sample of origin, sequenced in a study of cytomegalovirus exposure and HLA in healthy donors. The PCR ran on 60 Vbeta and 13 Jbeta primers. TCRdb's table, derived via immunoSEQ multiplex PCR, lists solely in-frame clones and lacks some. The data show approximately 170,000 clones, roughly two thirds seen once. The sample comprised PBMCs. The source of these receptors is a middle-aged woman in good health and CMV-seropositive.

The chain uses TRBV11-2 and TRBJ2-5; D may be TRBD1 (5 bases). V lost 2 bases and J 5 bases, leaving 6 bases between the germline ends. Germline V CDR1 and CDR2: SGHAT, FQNNGV. The length of the CDR3 is 12 residues. Written as DNA, the CDR3 is TGTGCCAGCAGCTTACCAGGGGAGACCCAGTACTTC. Its protein is CASSLPGETQYF.

Written as DNA, the CDR3 is TGTGCCAGCAGCTTGGGGACAGAGACAAATCAGCCCCAGCATTTT. Its translation is CASSLGTETNQPQHF. The chain has TRBV7-6 and TRBJ1-5, with TRBD1 identical over 7 bases. Losses at the gene ends were 3 bases for V and 4 bases for J; bases not matched to a gene: 6. Germline V gene lookup returns CDR1 SGHVS and CDR2 FNYEAQ. This CDR3 is 15 amino acids long.

Only one count was recorded for this clone. V and J are TRBV2 and TRBJ2-5; 8 nucleotides line up with TRBD2. The CDR3 runs 16 residues. V shed 5 bases, J shed 6 bases, and the junction held 14 bases outside the gene matches. Germline V gene lookup returns CDR1 SNHLY and CDR2 FYNNEI. The CDR3 DNA follows: TGTGCCAGCAGTTTTGCCGAAGCGGGAGTAGTAAAGACCCAGTACTTC. This codes for CASSFAEAGVVKTQYF.

The chain has TRBV14 and TRBJ1-3, with TRBD1 matching over 10 bases. The junction had 12 bases not matched to a gene; V was cut back by 3 bases and J by 4 bases. The CDR3 contains 18 residues. Germline CDR1 is SGHDN and CDR2 is FVKESK. The CDR3 reads CASSQWTGGTPRGNTIYF. The CDR3 DNA reads TGTGCCAGCAGCCAGTGGACAGGGGGAACTCCTCGGGGAAACACCATATATTTT.

This clone came up once. The chain is built from TRBV20-1 and TRBJ2-7; no clear D gene. Germline V CDR1 and CDR2: DFQATT, SNEGSKA (reference sequence). Trimming took 4 bases from V and 3 from J, leaving 7 bases between them. The CDR3 runs 11 residues. DNA of the CDR3: TGCAGTGCTACTTACTTCTACGAGCAGTACTTC. Its translation: CSATYFYEQYF.

This chain joins TRBV15 and TRBJ1-1; no clear D. V lost 5 bases to trimming and J lost 3 bases, with 10 bases between them. CDR1 LNHNV and CDR2 YYDKDF come from the germline V gene (reference sequence). This CDR3 has 13 residues. This CDR3 is CATSEGGHTEAFF. For the CDR3, the DNA is TGTGCCACCAGCGAAGGAGGACACACTGAAGCTTTCTTT.

The rearrangement joins TRBV9 to TRBJ1-2; weak D call: TRBD1 (5 bases). Per germline, CDR1 SGDLS and CDR2 YYNGEE. This CDR3 has 14 residues. V dropped 1 base and J dropped 9 bases, with 16 bases sitting between them. CDR3: CASSVQGEDVSYTF. For the CDR3, the DNA is TGTGCCAGCAGCGTACAAGGGGAAGATGTTAGCTACACCTTC.

This clone was seen once. The chain couples TRBV7-9 to TRBJ1-1; no definite D call. The CDR3 is 13 amino acids. Deletions cut 7 bases from V and 7 bases from J, with 16 bases between. The germline gives CDR1 SEHNR, CDR2 FQNEAQ (reference sequence). The CDR3 sequence is CASIQTAGVEAFF. The CDR3 DNA follows: TGTGCCAGCATCCAAACCGCGGGAGTTGAAGCTTTCTTT.

The V and J genes are TRBV10-3 and TRBJ1-1, with TRBD1 matching 8 bases. CDR1 is ENHRY and CDR2 is SYGVKD in the germline V gene. V trimming: 11 bases; J trimming: 5 bases; junction bases outside the gene matches: 7. This CDR3 region has 12 residues. CDR3 bases: TGTGCCGCCTCAGGGGGCCAGACTGAAGCTTTCTTT. Its protein is CAASGGQTEAFF.

This chain uses TRBV28 with TRBJ2-7; D gene ambiguous. The CDR3 is 13 residues long. V was shortened by 6 bases and J by 0 bases, with 9 bases between the two germline ends. Germline CDR1 reads MDHEN; CDR2 reads SYDVKM. The DNA for the CDR3 is TGTGCCAGCAGGGGCAGTAGCTCCTACGAGCAGTACTTC. It translates to CASRGSSSYEQYF. Full variable domain (missing parts from reference TRBV28 and TRBJ2-7): DVKVTQSSRYLVKRTGEKVFLECVQDMDHENMFWYRQDPGLGLRLIYFSYDVKMKEKGDIPEGYSVSREKKERFSLILESASTNQTSMYLCASRGSSSYEQYFGPGTRLTVT.

The chain has TRBV9 and TRBJ2-7; possibly TRBD2 for D (5 bases). From germline, CDR1 is SGDLS and CDR2 YYNGEE. The V and J ends lost 4 bases and 2 bases respectively, with 13 bases between them. The CDR3 has 14 residues. The CDR3 loop is CASSPRLYTYEQYF. CDR3 nucleotide sequence: TGTGCCAGCAGCCCCCGACTATACACCTACGAGCAGTACTTC.

This chain joins TRBV7-9 and TRBJ2-1, with TRBD2 matching over 11 bases. V was pared by 5 bases and J by 4 bases, with 4 bases of the junction left unmatched. CDR3 length: 15 amino acids. Germline V gives CDR1 SEHNR, CDR2 FQNEAQ (reference sequence). CDR3 coding DNA: TGTGCCAGCAGCCAACTAGCGGGGGCATACAATGAGCAGTTCTTC. Amino acids: CASSQLAGAYNEQFF.

This clone was counted a single time. The CDR3 DNA reads as TGTGCCAGCAGCCCCTTGGACAGGCTTGAAAAACTGTTTTTT. It specifies CASSPLDRLEKLFF. The genes are TRBV28 and TRBJ1-4; 7 positions agree with TRBD1. Per the germline V gene, CDR1 is MDHEN and CDR2 is SYDVKM. The CDR3 runs 14 residues. Losses at the gene ends were 6 bases for V and 7 bases for J; bases not matched to a gene: 8.

This clone was counted once. This sequence joins TRBV2 and TRBJ1-1, with TRBD1 matching 10 bases. Germline V gives CDR1 SNHLY, CDR2 FYNNEI. The CDR3 has 14 amino acids. Trimming at V came to 6 bases and at J to 1 base, leaving 2 bases not matched to a gene. For the CDR3, the DNA is TGTGCCAGCAGGGGACAGGGGCAGAACACTGAAGCTTTCTTT. This translates into CASRGQGQNTEAFF.

This chain links TRBV18 with TRBJ2-7, with 9 bases aligning to TRBD1. CDR1 is KGHSH, CDR2 LQKENI, per germline. V lost 3 bases and J lost 9; bases outside the gene matches: 6. The CDR3 extends over 13 amino acids. The CDR3 DNA follows: TGTGCCAGCTCACCGGACAGGGGCGTAGGGCAGTACTTC. This encodes CASSPDRGVGQYF.

The chain couples TRBV11-3 to TRBJ2-3, with D perhaps matching TRBD1 (5 bases). This CDR3 spans 15 amino acids. Trimming shortened V by 2 bases and J by 2 bases, and 11 bases separated the two germline ends. The germline V gene encodes CDR1 SGHNT and CDR2 YENEEA. The CDR3 DNA reads TGTGCCAGCAGCTTAAGGGGTTCGGTCACAGATACGCAGTATTTT. Protein sequence: CASSLRGSVTDTQYF.

This chain links TRBV18 with TRBJ2-5, with 7 bases aligning to TRBD1. The V and J ends lost 3 bases and 4 bases, in that order; junction bases with no gene match: 5. Germline loops: CDR1 KGHSH, CDR2 LQKENI. CDR3 length: 14 residues. The CDR3 region has the DNA TGTGCCAGCTCACCTGAGACAGGGACAGAGACCCAGTACTTC. It yields the protein CASSPETGTETQYF.

The chain joins TRBV4-3 to TRBJ2-2; D perhaps matches TRBD1 (6 bases). The V end lost 4 bases, the J end lost 5 bases, and 11 bases lay between the germline ends. This CDR3 has 14 residues. CDR1 is LGHNA, CDR2 YSLEER, per germline. CDR3 DNA: TGCGCCAGCAGCCCGGACAGTCGTACCGGGGAGCTGTTTTTT. It is translated as CASSPDSRTGELFF.

The chain couples TRBV5-1 to TRBJ2-4; 10 bases agree with TRBD1. This CDR3 has 15 amino acids. V shed 5 bases, J shed 2 bases, and the junction held 4 bases outside the gene matches. Germline CDR1 SGHRS, CDR2 YFSETQ. CDR3 residues: CASSRDRGPKNIQYF. CDR3 nucleotide sequence: TGCGCCAGCAGTCGGGACAGGGGCCCCAAAAACATTCAGTACTTC.

A note on this clone: The same CDR3 arises from other DNA sequences in this sample as well. The gene calls are TRBV2 and TRBJ1-1; 10 bases line up with TRBD1. Germline V CDR1 and CDR2: SNHLY, FYNNEI. V gave up 4 bases and J gave up 3 bases; unmatched junction bases: 2. CDR3 length: 14 amino acids. This CDR3 is CASSGGQGDTEAFF. The CDR3 nucleotides are TGTGCCAGCAGTGGAGGACAGGGGGACACTGAAGCTTTCTTT.

V is TRBV18 and J is TRBJ1-1; 8 bases match TRBD1. The CDR3 length is 16 residues. V gave up 3 bases and J gave up 2 bases; unmatched junction bases: 8. Germline CDR1 KGHSH, CDR2 LQKENI. The CDR3 region is CASSPSGQGLNTEAFF. For the CDR3, the DNA is TGTGCCAGCTCACCCTCCGGACAGGGCTTAAACACTGAAGCTTTCTTT.

This clone was seen just once. The chain recombines TRBV7-6 with TRBJ2-1, with 8 bases identical to TRBD2. J lost 5 bases, V lost 5 bases, and 2 bases had no gene match. CDR1 is SGHVS, CDR2 FNYEAQ, per germline. The CDR3 loop spans 13 amino acids. CDR3 nucleotides: TGTGCCAGCAGCGCGGGAGGTCACAATGAGCAGTTCTTC. Its translation: CASSAGGHNEQFF.

The chain links TRBV5-6 to TRBJ2-2, with D possibly TRBD1 on 6 matching bases. The germline V and J ends were trimmed by 2 bases and 6 bases, with 11 bases remaining between them. The CDR3 spans 14 residues. Germline CDR1 and CDR2: SGHDT and YYEEEE. The DNA of the CDR3 is TGTGCCAGCAGCTTAACAGGGACCGCCGGGGAGCTGTTTTTT. The encoded protein is CASSLTGTAGELFF.

The chain couples TRBV29-1 to TRBJ2-1; 8 nucleotides agree with TRBD2. The germline gives CDR1 SQVTM, CDR2 ANQGSEA. The V and J ends lost 3 bases and 6 bases, in that order; junction bases with no gene match: 4. The CDR3 length is 13 residues. For the CDR3, the DNA is TGCAGCGTTGACACCGGGACTAGCAATGAGCAGTTCTTC. Translated: CSVDTGTSNEQFF.

Note on this clone: The sample carries other DNA sequences with the same CDR3. The rearrangement links TRBV19 to TRBJ1-4, with TRBD1 identical over 7 bases. CDR1 LNHDA and CDR2 SQIVND come from the germline V gene (reference sequence). Germline trimming cut 2 bases from V and 3 bases from J; bases unmatched to any gene: 3. CDR3 length: 15 residues. This CDR3 reads CASSIRQGSNEKLFF. As DNA, the CDR3 is TGTGCCAGTAGTATACGACAGGGCTCTAATGAAAAACTGTTTTTT. Using reference TRBV19 and TRBJ1-4 for the parts outside the CDR3, the full variable domain is DGGITQSPKYLFRKEGQNVTLSCEQNLNHDAMYWYRQDPGQGLRLIYYSQIVNDFQKGDIAEGYSVSREKKESFPLTVTSAQKNPTAFYLCASSIRQGSNEKLFFGSGTQLSVL.

Note on this clone: One end of the junction varies from germline; a read error may be responsible. The rearrangement links TRBV7-7 to TRBJ2-3; 11 bases map to TRBD2. This CDR3 has 15 residues. The germline CDR1 and CDR2 sequences are SSHAT and FNYEAQ (reference sequence). CDR3 coding DNA: TGTGCTAGCAGTCTTAGCGGGGGGGGTTCAGATACGCAGTATTTT. It translates to CASSLSGGGSDTQYF.

The genes are TRBV29-1 and TRBJ2-3; 11 nucleotides agree with TRBD2. From germline, CDR1 is SQVTM and CDR2 ANQGSEA. Unmatched junction bases numbered 2, after V lost 0 bases and J lost 3 bases. The CDR3 spans 15 residues. Written as DNA, the CDR3 is TGCAGCGTTGAAGAAATAGCGGGGGGGACAGATACGCAGTATTTT. Its translation is CSVEEIAGGTDTQYF.

This clone was observed once. This chain joins TRBV5-4 and TRBJ2-7; D is uncertain. The V and J ends lost 4 bases and 2 bases respectively, with 13 bases between them. In germline, CDR1 is SGHNT, CDR2 YYREEE (reference sequence). This CDR3 is built from 14 residues. The CDR3 DNA reads as TGTGCCAGCAGCGCTAATACAGTTCCCTACGAGCAGTACTTC. This codes for CASSANTVPYEQYF.

The chain couples TRBV10-3 to TRBJ1-1, with D maybe TRBD1 (6 bases). Germline values: CDR1 ENHRY, CDR2 SYGVKD. This CDR3 is 14 amino acids long. Trimming pared 3 bases from V and 10 bases from J, leaving 18 bases between. The CDR3 here is CAISDGWGHKAAFF. CDR3 in DNA: TGTGCCATCAGTGACGGGTGGGGGCACAAGGCAGCTTTCTTT.

The genes are TRBV7-2 and TRBJ1-5; 8 nucleotides agree with TRBD1. Germline trimming cut 3 bases from V and 7 bases from J; bases unmatched to any gene: 5. The V gene's germline CDR1 is SGHTA and CDR2 FQGNSA. The CDR3 totals 14 residues. CDR3 sequence: CASSFGRGHQPQHF. The CDR3, as DNA: TGTGCCAGCAGCTTTGGCAGGGGGCACCAGCCCCAGCATTTT.